These 22 T cell receptor beta chains came from one sample sequenced in a study of PD-1 blockade in classical Hodgkin lymphoma. Generated by immunoSEQ multiplex PCR, the TCRdb table keeps only in-frame clones and is missing some. The sample holds around 99,000 clones, more than 80% seen once. Patients all relapsed after autologous stem cell transplantation, and there was variation in brentuximab vedotin exposure. The sequencing used peripheral blood mononuclear cells (PBMCs), collected before the second cycle of nivolumab. Receptors were obtained from a human donor with classical Hodgkin lymphoma.

J is TRBJ2-7 and V is TRBV5-4; the match to TRBD1 covers 10 bases. This CDR3 is built from 14 residues. Germline CDR1 reads SGHNT; CDR2 reads YYREEE (reference sequence). Unmatched junction bases numbered 6, after V lost 3 bases and J lost 6 bases. CDR3 sequence (DNA): TGTGCCAGCAGCTCCCGGGACAGGGGTCCCGAGCAGTACTTC. Amino acids: CASSSRDRGPEQYF.

V is TRBV27 and J is TRBJ2-5; D unclear. With 1 base removed from V and 5 bases from J, the gap between germline ends came to 5 bases. In germline, CDR1 is MNHEY, CDR2 SMNVEV (reference sequence). The CDR3 consists of 12 residues. The CDR3, as DNA: TGTGCCAGCAGTTTATTAGGGGAGACCCAGTACTTC. Protein product: CASSLLGETQYF.

The V gene is TRBV28, the J gene TRBJ1-4; possibly TRBD1 for D (6 bases). V gave up 5 bases and J gave up 0 bases, with 10 bases separating them. The CDR3 has 15 residues. Germline-derived CDR1 and CDR2 are MDHEN and SYDVKM. This chain's CDR3 is CASSRQAATNEKLFF. The CDR3 DNA reads as TGTGCCAGCAGTCGACAGGCGGCAACTAATGAAAAACTGTTTTTT.

This sequence joins TRBV7-2 and TRBJ2-7; D possibly uses TRBD1 or TRBD2 (6 bases each). This CDR3 has 15 amino acids. The germline gives CDR1 SGHTA, CDR2 FQGNSA. The germline V and J ends were trimmed by 1 base and 1 base, with 11 bases remaining between them. Here the CDR3 reads CASSLVGGWSYEQYF. The DNA for the CDR3 is TGTGCCAGCAGCTTAGTGGGGGGCTGGTCCTACGAGCAGTACTTC.

This clone has a single count. The chain links TRBV19 to TRBJ2-3; D not certain. The CDR3 is 15 amino acids. Trimming left V 1 base short and J 6 bases short, with 14 bases between. CDR1 and CDR2 from the germline V gene are LNHDA and SQIVND (reference sequence). The CDR3 nucleotides are TGTGCCAGTAGTATAGCCCCAGCCCCCGGGGATACGCAGTATTTT. Translated: CASSIAPAPGDTQYF.

The genes are TRBV2 and TRBJ2-7; 11 bases align to TRBD2. There are 15 residues in the CDR3. V trimming: 5 bases; J trimming: 6 bases; junction bases outside the gene matches: 9. Germline V gene sequence: CDR1 SNHLY, CDR2 FYNNEI. CDR3 loop: CASSPGLAVRGEQYF. CDR3 in DNA: TGTGCCAGCAGTCCGGGACTAGCGGTCCGCGGCGAGCAGTACTTC.

This clone was picked up a small number of times. The V and J genes are TRBV29-1 and TRBJ1-1; D is undetermined. This CDR3 is 12 amino acids long. V gave up 8 bases and J gave up 0 bases, with 10 bases separating them. CDR1 and CDR2 from the germline V gene are SQVTM and ANQGSEA. Here the CDR3 DNA reads TGCAGCCCTAGCGGGGTGAACACTGAAGCTTTCTTT. The encoded protein is CSPSGVNTEAFF.

The chain joins TRBV19 to TRBJ1-1; unclear D gene. In germline, CDR1 is LNHDA, CDR2 SQIVND (reference sequence). V was cut by 7 bases and J by 1 base, with 13 bases left in between. The CDR3 loop spans 14 amino acids. This CDR3 is CASITGGSNTEAFF. DNA for the CDR3: TGTGCCAGTATCACGGGAGGGTCGAACACTGAAGCTTTCTTT. Combining the CDR3 with reference TRBV19 and TRBJ1-1 gives the whole variable domain DGGITQSPKYLFRKEGQNVTLSCEQNLNHDAMYWYRQDPGQGLRLIYYSQIVNDFQKGDIAEGYSVSREKKESFPLTVTSAQKNPTAFYLCASITGGSNTEAFFGQGTRLTVV.

The rearrangement uses TRBV5-4 and TRBJ1-1, with D unresolved. Germline lookup yields CDR1 SGHNT and CDR2 YYREEE (reference sequence). The CDR3 length is 14 residues. V gave up 1 base and J gave up 6 bases, with 13 bases separating them. Written as DNA, the CDR3 is TGTGCCAGCAGCTTGAAAAGCGCCCGACCTGAAGCTTTCTTT. Amino acid sequence: CASSLKSARPEAFF.

V usage is TRBV29-1 and J usage is TRBJ1-1; D unresolved. Trimming removed 3 bases at V and 4 bases at J, with 15 bases between. The germline CDR1 and CDR2 sequences are SQVTM and ANQGSEA. The CDR3 has 14 amino acids. CDR3 amino acids: CSVDRGGIGTEAFF. The CDR3, as DNA: TGCAGCGTTGACCGTGGCGGAATTGGCACTGAAGCTTTCTTT.

The V and J genes are TRBV7-9 and TRBJ2-3; no clear D. This CDR3 is 11 amino acids long. Germline V gene sequence: CDR1 SEHNR, CDR2 FQNEAQ (reference sequence). With 3 bases removed from V and 4 bases from J, the gap between germline ends came to 2 bases. CDR3: CASSFPDTQYF. CDR3 nucleotides: TGTGCCAGCAGCTTCCCAGATACGCAGTATTTT. Together with reference TRBV7-9 and TRBJ2-3, the CDR3 gives the full variable domain: DTGVSQNPRHKITKRGQNVTFRCDPISEHNRLYWYRQTLGQGPEFLTYFQNEAQLEKSRLLSDRFSAERPKGSFSTLEIQRTEQGDSAMYLCASSFPDTQYFGPGTRLTVL.

The chain has TRBV27 and TRBJ2-5; TRBD1 matches at 8 bases. J gave up 5 bases and V 4 bases, and 9 bases lay outside the gene matches. The CDR3 contains 15 residues. Germline loops: CDR1 MNHEY, CDR2 SMNVEV (reference sequence). The CDR3 DNA follows: TGTGCCAGCAGTTCCCCAGGGGGCGCCAGGGAGACCCAGTACTTC. Its protein is CASSSPGGARETQYF.

This chain uses TRBV2 with TRBJ1-3; D is uncertain. V was shortened by 6 bases and J by 4 bases, with 7 bases between the two germline ends. The CDR3 extends over 12 amino acids. Germline assignment: CDR1 SNHLY and CDR2 FYNNEI. CDR3 loop: CASRGTGNTIYF. The CDR3 DNA is TGTGCCAGCAGGGGAACAGGAAACACCATATATTTT.

The chain has TRBV11-2 and TRBJ2-7, with D unclear. CDR3 length: 14 residues. V lost 5 bases, J lost 5 bases, and 16 bases lay in between. In germline, CDR1 is SGHAT, CDR2 FQNNGV. The CDR3 loop reads CASSLPTVTHEQYF. CDR3 bases: TGTGCCAGCAGCCTCCCGACGGTAACCCACGAGCAGTACTTC.

This sequence joins TRBV9 and TRBJ2-2, with D perhaps matching TRBD2 (6 bases). CDR3 length: 14 residues. CDR1 SGDLS and CDR2 YYNGEE come from the germline V gene. V lost 4 bases and J lost 6, with 13 bases in between. The CDR3 region has the DNA TGTGCCAGCAGCACCACAGCGGGCCCCGGGGAGCTGTTTTTT. This gives the protein CASSTTAGPGELFF.

The V and J genes are TRBV5-1 and TRBJ2-2; tentative D call: TRBD1 (5 bases). Germline loops: CDR1 SGHRS, CDR2 YFSETQ. The V and J ends lost 4 bases and 3 bases respectively, with 10 bases between them. This CDR3 comprises 14 residues. The CDR3 loop reads CASSPWGDTGELFF. CDR3 nucleotide sequence: TGCGCCAGCAGCCCTTGGGGCGACACCGGGGAGCTGTTTTTT.

This clone was seen only a few times. The rearrangement joins TRBV4-2 to TRBJ2-1, with D hard to call. Trimming removed 5 bases from V and 5 bases from J, with 16 bases in between. Germline values: CDR1 LGHNA, CDR2 YNFKEQ. The CDR3 length is 15 residues. The CDR3 DNA reads as TGTGCCAGCAGCACCGGTGGAACTCAGGACAATGAGCAGTTCTTC. It encodes CASSTGGTQDNEQFF.

Here the CDR3 reads CASRLAGGPNNEQFF. CDR3 coding DNA: TGTGCCAGTAGGCTAGCGGGAGGGCCTAACAATGAGCAGTTCTTC. The V and J genes are TRBV19 and TRBJ2-1; 12 positions match TRBD2. J gave up 5 bases and V 6 bases, and 5 bases lay outside the gene matches. In germline, CDR1 is LNHDA, CDR2 SQIVND (reference sequence). There are 15 residues in the CDR3. The variable domain in full, with the rest retrieved from reference TRBV19 and TRBJ2-1, is DGGITQSPKYLFRKEGQNVTLSCEQNLNHDAMYWYRQDPGQGLRLIYYSQIVNDFQKGDIAEGYSVSREKKESFPLTVTSAQKNPTAFYLCASRLAGGPNNEQFFGPGTRLTVL.

The chain carries TRBV10-3 and TRBJ2-7; 8 bases agree with TRBD1. CDR3 size: 13 residues. V dropped 10 bases and J dropped 5; count of bases not matched to a gene: 10. Germline values: CDR1 ENHRY, CDR2 SYGVKD. CDR3 in amino acids: CATRDGQGDEQYF. DNA for the CDR3: TGTGCCACCAGAGACGGACAGGGTGACGAGCAGTACTTC.

The V and J genes are TRBV5-1 and TRBJ2-7; the D is unclear. Germline values: CDR1 SGHRS, CDR2 YFSETQ. The ends were cut back, 0 bases at V and 0 bases at J, with 7 bases in the middle. The CDR3 runs to 14 residues. In nucleotides, the CDR3 is TGCGCCAGCAGCTTGGACGGAAGCTCCTACGAGCAGTACTTC. This codes for CASSLDGSSYEQYF. The variable domain in full, completed from reference TRBV5-1 and TRBJ2-7, reads KAGVTQTPRYLIKTRGQQVTLSCSPISGHRSVSWYQQTPGQGLQFLFEYFSETQRNKGNFPGRFSGRQFSNSRSEMNVSTLELGDSALYLCASSLDGSSYEQYFGPGTRLTVT.

The chain couples TRBV6-5 to TRBJ1-2, with D maybe TRBD1 (5 bases). Germline V gives CDR1 MNHEY, CDR2 SVGAGI. Trimming removed 5 bases at V and 4 bases at J, with 14 bases between. The CDR3 spans 14 residues. CDR3 nucleotides: TGTGCCAGCAGTCCCCCAGGGAGGGCCTATGGCTACACCTTC. It is translated as CASSPPGRAYGYTF.

The rearrangement joins TRBV19 to TRBJ2-1; 7 bases map to TRBD2. V gave up 7 bases and J gave up 8 bases; unmatched junction bases: 11. This CDR3 has 14 amino acids. Germline values: CDR1 LNHDA, CDR2 SQIVND (reference sequence). In DNA form, the CDR3 reads TGTGCCAGTACCTACCAACAAACTAGCGATGAGCAGTTCTTC. It translates to CASTYQQTSDEQFF.